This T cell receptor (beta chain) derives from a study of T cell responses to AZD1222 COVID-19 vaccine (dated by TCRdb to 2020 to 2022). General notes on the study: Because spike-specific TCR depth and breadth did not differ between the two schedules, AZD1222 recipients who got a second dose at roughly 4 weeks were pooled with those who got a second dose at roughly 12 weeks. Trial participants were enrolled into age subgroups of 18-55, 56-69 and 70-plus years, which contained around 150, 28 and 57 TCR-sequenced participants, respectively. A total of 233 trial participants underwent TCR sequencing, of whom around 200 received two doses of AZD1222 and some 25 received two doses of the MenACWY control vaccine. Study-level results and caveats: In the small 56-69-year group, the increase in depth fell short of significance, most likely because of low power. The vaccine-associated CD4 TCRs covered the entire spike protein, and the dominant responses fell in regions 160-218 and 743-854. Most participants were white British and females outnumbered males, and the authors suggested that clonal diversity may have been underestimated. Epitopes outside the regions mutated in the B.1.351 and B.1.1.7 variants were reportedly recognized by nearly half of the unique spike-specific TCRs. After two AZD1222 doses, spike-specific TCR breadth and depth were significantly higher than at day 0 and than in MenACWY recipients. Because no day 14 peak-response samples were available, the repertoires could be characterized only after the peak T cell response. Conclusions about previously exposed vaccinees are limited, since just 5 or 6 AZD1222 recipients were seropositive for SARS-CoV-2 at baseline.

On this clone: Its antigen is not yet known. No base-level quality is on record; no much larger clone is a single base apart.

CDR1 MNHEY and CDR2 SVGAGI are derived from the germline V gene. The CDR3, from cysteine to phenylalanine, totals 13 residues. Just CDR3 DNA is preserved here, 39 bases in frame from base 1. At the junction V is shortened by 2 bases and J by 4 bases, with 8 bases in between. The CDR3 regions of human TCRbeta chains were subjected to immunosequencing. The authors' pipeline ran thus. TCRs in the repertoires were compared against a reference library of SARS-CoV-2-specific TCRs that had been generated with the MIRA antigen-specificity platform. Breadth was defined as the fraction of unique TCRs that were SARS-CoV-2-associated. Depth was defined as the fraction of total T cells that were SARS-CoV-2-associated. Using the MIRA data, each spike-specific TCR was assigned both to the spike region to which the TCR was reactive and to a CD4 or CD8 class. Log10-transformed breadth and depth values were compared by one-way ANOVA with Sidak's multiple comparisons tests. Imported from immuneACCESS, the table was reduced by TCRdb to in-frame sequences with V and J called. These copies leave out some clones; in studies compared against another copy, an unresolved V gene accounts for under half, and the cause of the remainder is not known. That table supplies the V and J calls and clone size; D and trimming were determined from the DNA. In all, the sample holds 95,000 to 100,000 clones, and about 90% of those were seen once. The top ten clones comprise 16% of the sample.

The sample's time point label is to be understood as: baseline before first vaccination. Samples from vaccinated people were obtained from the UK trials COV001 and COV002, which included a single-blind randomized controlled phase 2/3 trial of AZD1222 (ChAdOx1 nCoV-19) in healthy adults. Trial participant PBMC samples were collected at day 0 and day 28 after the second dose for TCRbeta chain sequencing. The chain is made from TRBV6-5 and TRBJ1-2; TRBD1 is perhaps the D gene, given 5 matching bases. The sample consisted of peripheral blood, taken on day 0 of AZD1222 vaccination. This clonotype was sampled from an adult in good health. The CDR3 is CASSYRGGYGYTF. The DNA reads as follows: TGTGCCAGCAGTTACAGGGGAGGCTATGGCTACACCTTC.